Described below is a single T cell receptor (beta chain) sequence and its context. Assay: immunoSEQ multiplex PCR; the TCRdb copy retains only in-frame clones and omits some. This sample has under 2.5 million clones, with around 93% found just once. This specimen comes from a study of shared clonotypes between healthy human individuals. The CDR3 sequence is 14 residues long. With 4 bases clipped from V and 8 bases from J, the junction kept 6 bases outside the gene matches. CDR1 is SGHRS, CDR2 YFSETQ, per germline. The source is a man younger than 30 in good health. Some clones in this sample may be carry-over from other donors' samples. The sample taken for sequencing was naive CD4+ T cells from PBMCs. Described subset: CD45RA+ positively selected. The chain is built from TRBV5-1 and TRBJ1-4; 9 bases are shared with TRBD1. The CDR3 here is CASSGDRVGEKLFF. CDR3 nucleotides: TGCGCCAGCAGCGGGGACAGGGTAGGAGAAAAACTGTTTTTT.